The present T cell receptor beta chain was sequenced within a study of T-cell reconstitution after alpha-beta-depleted transplantation in children. Unique molecular identifiers were used to barcode this TCRbeta library. TCRdb re-derived calls from the PCR reads in MiXCR, one entry per CDR3 protein. The sample has about 500,000 distinct CDR3 sequences, around a third seen once. The length of the CDR3 is 14 residues. V was pared by 5 bases and J by 7 bases, with 14 bases between. CDR1 and CDR2 from the germline V gene are SGHTA and FQGNSA. This receptor was taken from a human donor who donated a stem cell graft to a child with aplastic anemia. The chain combines TRBV7-2 with TRBJ1-4; D is perhaps TRBD1 (5 bases). The sequenced sample was PBMCs from the stem cell graft donor, obtained from the stem cell graft. The CDR3: CASSTQGGVEKLFF. The CDR3 DNA reads as TGTGCCAGCAGCACACAAGGAGGGGTTGAAAAACTGTTTTTT.